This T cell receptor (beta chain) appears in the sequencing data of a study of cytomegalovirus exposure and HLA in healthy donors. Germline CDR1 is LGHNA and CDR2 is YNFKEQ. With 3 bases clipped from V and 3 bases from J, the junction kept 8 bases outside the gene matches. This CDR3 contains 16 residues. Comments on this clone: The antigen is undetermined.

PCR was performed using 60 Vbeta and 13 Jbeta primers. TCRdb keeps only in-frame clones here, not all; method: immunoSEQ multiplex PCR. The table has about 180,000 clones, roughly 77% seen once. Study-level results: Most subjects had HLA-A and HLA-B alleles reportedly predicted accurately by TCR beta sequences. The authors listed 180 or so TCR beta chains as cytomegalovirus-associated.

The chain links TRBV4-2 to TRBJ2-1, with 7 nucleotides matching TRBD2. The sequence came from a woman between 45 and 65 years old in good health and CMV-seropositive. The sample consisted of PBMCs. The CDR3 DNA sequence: TGTGCCAGCAGCCATCTACCTAGCGGAGACTACAATGAGCAGTTCTTC. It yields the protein CASSHLPSGDYNEQFF.